This T cell receptor beta chain was sequenced during a study of neurological immune-mediated disorders. The CDR3 runs 13 residues. V was shortened by 2 bases and J by 4 bases, with 9 bases between the two germline ends. The germline gives CDR1 SQVTM, CDR2 ANQGSEA. The study used blood bank volunteers in Maryland, USA, as healthy controls. TCRdb reprocessed the 5' RACE reads via MiXCR and lists one record per CDR3 protein. The sample lists tens of thousands of distinct CDR3 sequences; roughly 11% were seen once. This clonotype was seen many times. Its target is unknown. General study results and limits: The level of TCR clonal expansion was highest in patients with HTLV-1-associated myelopathy and lowest in multiple sclerosis, where it fell below the level seen in healthy controls.

The gene calls are TRBV29-1 and TRBJ1-5; D might be TRBD1 (6 bases). This receptor was identified in a man in his 60s in good health. Sequenced material: PBMCs. CDR3 region: CSVETGWNQPQHF. The CDR3 DNA is TGCAGCGTTGAAACAGGGTGGAATCAGCCCCAGCATTTT.